This is a list of T cell receptor beta chains from one sample in a study of regulatory T cells in long-lasting Graves disease. TCRdb used MiXCR to reprocess the multiplex PCR reads, holding one entry per CDR3 protein. In the table there are a few hundred thousand distinct CDR3 sequences, roughly 23% of which are singletons. Sample: peripheral blood mononuclear cells (PBMCs), taken when the disease was refractory, from a patient treated with antithyroid drugs. All receptors come from a woman aged 40 to 50 with Graves disease. CDR3s include the opening cysteine and the closing phenylalanine or tryptophan. D genes are given only for firm matches. The size of a clone is reported for some rows only, either as once, few or many, or as a class for expanded clones.

v_call: TRBV25-1
j_call: TRBJ2-7
clone_size: few
d_call: .
cdr3_aa: CATSEVEYEQYF
cdr3_nt: TGTGCCACCTCCGAGGTTGAGTACGAGCAGTACTTC

v_call: TRBV28
j_call: TRBJ1-1
clone_size: many
d_call: .
cdr3_aa: CASRQAVGGNTEAFF
cdr3_nt: TGTGCCAGCAGACAGGCCGTTGGCGGGAACACTGAAGCTTTCTTT

v_call: TRBV20-1
j_call: TRBJ1-5
clone_size: .
d_call: .
cdr3_aa: CSARAGGQPQHF
cdr3_nt: TGCAGTGCTAGGGCGGGTGGACAGCCCCAGCATTTT

v_call: TRBV5-1
j_call: TRBJ2-1
clone_size: .
d_call: .
cdr3_aa: CASSKGHNNNEQFF
cdr3_nt: TGCGCCAGCAGCAAAGGACACAATAACAATGAGCAGTTCTTC

v_call: TRBV6-1
j_call: TRBJ2-5
clone_size: many
d_call: .
cdr3_aa: CASSTKLRFGETQYF
cdr3_nt: TGTGCCAGCAGTACGAAACTCAGGTTTGGAGAGACCCAGTACTTC

v_call: TRBV25-1
j_call: TRBJ2-5
clone_size: few
d_call: .
cdr3_aa: CASRAAQETQYF
cdr3_nt: TGTGCCAGCAGGGCAGCTCAAGAGACCCAGTACTTC

v_call: TRBV11-2
j_call: TRBJ2-2
clone_size: many
d_call: TRBD2
cdr3_aa: CAGGTSPPTGELFF
cdr3_nt: TGTGCCGGAGGGACTAGCCCGCCCACCGGGGAGCTGTTTTTT

v_call: TRBV4-1
j_call: TRBJ1-5
clone_size: .
d_call: .
cdr3_aa: CASSQEFQGASQPQHF
cdr3_nt: TGCGCCAGCAGCCAAGAATTTCAGGGAGCCAGTCAGCCCCAGCATTTT

v_call: TRBV2
j_call: TRBJ2-3
clone_size: .
d_call: .
cdr3_aa: CASSPPMVSTDTQYF
cdr3_nt: TGTGCCAGCAGCCCGCCTATGGTTAGCACAGATACGCAGTATTTT

v_call: TRBV11-2
j_call: TRBJ1-5
clone_size: many
d_call: .
cdr3_aa: CASSPGSRGAFNQPQHF
cdr3_nt: TGTGCCAGCAGCCCGGGCTCGCGGGGGGCCTTCAATCAGCCCCAGCATTTT

v_call: TRBV9
j_call: TRBJ2-7
clone_size: .
d_call: TRBD2
cdr3_aa: CASSVGVTSRSPYEQYF
cdr3_nt: TGTGCCAGCAGCGTGGGGGTGACTAGCAGGAGTCCCTACGAGCAGTACTTC

v_call: TRBV27
j_call: TRBJ2-7
clone_size: few
d_call: TRBD2
cdr3_aa: CASGRLRSGGVAGGPNYEQYF
cdr3_nt: TGTGCCAGCGGTCGATTAAGGTCCGGTGGGGTAGCGGGAGGGCCTAATTACGAGCAGTACTTC

v_call: TRBV5-1
j_call: TRBJ2-7
clone_size: .
d_call: .
cdr3_aa: CASSHGGGAVEQYF
cdr3_nt: TGCGCCAGCTCCCATGGGGGGGGGGCTGTCGAGCAGTACTTC

v_call: TRBV5-1
j_call: TRBJ1-1
clone_size: few
d_call: .
cdr3_aa: CASSLGNKEAFF
cdr3_nt: TGCGCCAGCAGCTTGGGGAATAAAGAAGCTTTCTTT

v_call: TRBV6-1
j_call: TRBJ2-2
clone_size: few
d_call: TRBD1
cdr3_aa: CASSRRQGENTGELFF
cdr3_nt: TGTGCCAGCAGCCGCAGACAGGGTGAGAACACCGGGGAGCTGTTTTTT

v_call: TRBV10-1
j_call: TRBJ2-2
clone_size: .
d_call: .
cdr3_aa: CASSVGGPFTNTGELFF
cdr3_nt: TGCGCCAGCAGTGTTGGGGGGCCGTTTACGAACACCGGGGAGCTGTTTTTT

v_call: TRBV7-3
j_call: TRBJ2-1
clone_size: many
d_call: TRBD2
cdr3_aa: CASSLIAGGSNEQFF
cdr3_nt: TGTGCCAGCAGCCTTATAGCGGGAGGGTCTAATGAGCAGTTCTTC

v_call: TRBV2
j_call: TRBJ1-1
clone_size: many
d_call: TRBD1
cdr3_aa: CASPDRGRRTEAFF
cdr3_nt: TGTGCCAGCCCTGACAGGGGGCGGCGGACTGAAGCTTTCTTT

v_call: TRBV27
j_call: TRBJ2-7
clone_size: .
d_call: TRBD2
cdr3_aa: CASSLWGRASYEQYF
cdr3_nt: TGTGCCAGCAGTTTGTGGGGGAGGGCATCCTACGAGCAGTACTTC

v_call: TRBV28
j_call: TRBJ1-6
clone_size: many
d_call: .
cdr3_aa: CASSRTGSQSSPLHF
cdr3_nt: TGTGCCAGCAGTAGAACAGGGAGTCAGAGTTCACCCCTCCACTTT

v_call: TRBV3-1
j_call: TRBJ2-7
clone_size: .
d_call: TRBD1
cdr3_aa: CASSQDSGTGVEQYF
cdr3_nt: TGTGCCAGCAGCCAAGACTCCGGGACAGGGGTCGAGCAGTACTTC

v_call: TRBV7-9
j_call: TRBJ2-2
clone_size: few
d_call: TRBD1
cdr3_aa: CASSPGTVSNTGELFF
cdr3_nt: TGTGCCAGCAGCCCAGGGACAGTCTCGAACACCGGGGAGCTGTTTTTT

v_call: TRBV10-3
j_call: TRBJ2-1
clone_size: few
d_call: TRBD2
cdr3_aa: CAISEFGGSGRNEQFF
cdr3_nt: TGTGCCATCAGTGAGTTCGGGGGTAGCGGGAGGAATGAGCAGTTCTTC

v_call: TRBV5-1
j_call: TRBJ2-2
clone_size: few
d_call: TRBD1
cdr3_aa: CASSPKGTGVYSGELFF
cdr3_nt: TGCGCCAGCAGCCCGAAAGGAACAGGGGTGTACTCCGGGGAGCTGTTTTTT

v_call: TRBV7-2
j_call: TRBJ2-1
clone_size: few
d_call: TRBD2
cdr3_aa: CASSLHGGSNNEQFF
cdr3_nt: TGTGCCAGCAGCTTACACGGGGGGAGCAACAATGAGCAGTTCTTC

v_call: TRBV28
j_call: TRBJ2-3
clone_size: .
d_call: TRBD2
cdr3_aa: CASSSRTSGEEFPDTQYF
cdr3_nt: TGTGCCAGCAGTTCCCGGACTAGCGGGGAGGAATTCCCAGATACGCAGTATTTT

v_call: TRBV28
j_call: TRBJ1-6
clone_size: many
d_call: .
cdr3_aa: CASSLYLSSYNSPLHF
cdr3_nt: TGTGCCAGCAGTTTATATCTCAGCTCCTATAATTCACCCCTCCACTTT

v_call: TRBV7-2
j_call: TRBJ2-5
clone_size: .
d_call: .
cdr3_aa: CASKIRDPFGTQYF
cdr3_nt: TGTGCCAGCAAAATACGGGACCCCTTCGGGACCCAGTACTTC

v_call: TRBV6-9
j_call: TRBJ2-7
clone_size: few
d_call: .
cdr3_aa: CASSYSKNFNSYEQYF
cdr3_nt: TGTGCCAGCAGTTACTCGAAGAACTTCAACTCCTACGAGCAGTACTTC

v_call: TRBV7-9
j_call: TRBJ1-1
clone_size: few
d_call: .
cdr3_aa: CASSSGINTEAFF
cdr3_nt: TGTGCCAGCAGCTCCGGGATTAACACTGAAGCTTTCTTT

v_call: TRBV9
j_call: TRBJ2-1
clone_size: many
d_call: .
cdr3_aa: CASSPFPNEQFF
cdr3_nt: TGTGCCAGCAGCCCCTTTCCCAATGAGCAGTTCTTC

v_call: TRBV19
j_call: TRBJ2-1
clone_size: .
d_call: TRBD2
cdr3_aa: CASSMLAGGNEQFF
cdr3_nt: TGTGCCAGTAGTATGCTAGCGGGAGGGAATGAGCAGTTCTTC

v_call: TRBV27
j_call: TRBJ2-7
clone_size: few
d_call: TRBD2
cdr3_aa: CATSGGSHPYEQYF
cdr3_nt: TGTGCCACCTCGGGGGGGAGTCACCCCTACGAGCAGTACTTC

v_call: TRBV29-1
j_call: TRBJ2-5
clone_size: .
d_call: TRBD1
cdr3_aa: CSVVPPRGIEETQYF
cdr3_nt: TGCAGCGTTGTCCCACCCAGGGGGATCGAAGAGACCCAGTACTTC

v_call: TRBV2
j_call: TRBJ1-5
clone_size: many
d_call: .
cdr3_aa: CASSEDVTSMSNQPQHF
cdr3_nt: TGTGCCAGCAGTGAAGACGTGACGTCGATGAGCAATCAGCCCCAGCATTTT

v_call: TRBV18
j_call: TRBJ2-7
clone_size: .
d_call: .
cdr3_aa: CASSHPLARHEQYF
cdr3_nt: TGTGCCAGCTCACATCCCCTAGCGCGGCACGAGCAGTACTTC

v_call: TRBV2
j_call: TRBJ2-7
clone_size: many
d_call: TRBD2
cdr3_aa: CASSESLAGVYEQYF
cdr3_nt: TGTGCCAGCAGTGAATCCCTAGCGGGAGTGTACGAGCAGTACTTC